The 3 T cell receptor beta chains listed next were all sequenced from one sample in a study of T-cell reconstitution after alpha-beta-depleted transplantation in children. During its preparation, the TCRbeta library received unique molecular identifiers. MiXCR was run by TCRdb on the PCR reads, yielding one entry per CDR3 protein. The sample contains 210,000 or so distinct CDR3 sequences, around 9.6% of which appear only once. The source material was PBMCs from the stem cell graft donor, sampled from the stem cell graft. The origin of the receptors is a human donor who donated a stem cell graft to a child with acute lymphoblastic leukemia.

The chain has TRBV5-6 and TRBJ2-3; 7 nucleotides agree with TRBD1. Germline lookup yields CDR1 SGHDT and CDR2 YYEEEE. Trimming removed 4 bases from V and 1 base from J; junction bases left unmatched: 9. This CDR3 contains 16 residues. In nucleotides, the CDR3 is TGTGCCAGCAGCCTGGGGAGAGGACAGGGCACAGATACGCAGTATTTT. Its protein product is CASSLGRGQGTDTQYF.

The rearrangement links TRBV5-1 to TRBJ2-7; tentatively, D is TRBD1 (5 bases). V dropped 1 base and J dropped 1 base, with 9 bases sitting between them. CDR3 length: 14 residues. The germline V gene has CDR1 SGHRS and CDR2 YFSETQ. The CDR3 reads CASSLTGLSYEQYF. In nucleotides, the CDR3 is TGCGCCAGCAGCTTGACAGGTCTATCCTACGAGCAGTACTTC. Together with reference TRBV5-1 and TRBJ2-7, the CDR3 gives the full variable domain: KAGVTQTPRYLIKTRGQQVTLSCSPISGHRSVSWYQQTPGQGLQFLFEYFSETQRNKGNFPGRFSGRQFSNSRSEMNVSTLELGDSALYLCASSLTGLSYEQYFGPGTRLTVT.

V gene TRBV6-1 combines with J gene TRBJ2-5; TRBD2 might be the D (6 bases). The CDR3 is made up of 15 amino acids. V was pared by 5 bases and J by 0 bases, with 13 bases between. CDR1 MNHNS and CDR2 SASEGT come from the germline V gene. Here the CDR3 reads CASSTVAGYQETQYF. The CDR3 DNA reads as TGTGCCAGCAGTACGGTTGCGGGGTACCAAGAGACCCAGTACTTC.